This T cell receptor beta chain was observed in a study of sequential checkpoint blockade in melanoma. Repertoires were generated with immunoSEQ multiplex PCR, while TCRdb's copy carries only in-frame clones and drops some. The repertoire holds more than 9,500 clones, with 82% as singletons. Germline V gene data show CDR1 as SEHNR and CDR2 as FQNEAQ (reference sequence). This CDR3 is built from 12 residues. Trimming shortened V by 6 bases and J by 3 bases, and 9 bases separated the two germline ends. Treatment in this sample: randomized to nivolumab then ipilimumab (arm A) or the reverse (arm B). The TCR originated in a human donor with melanoma. The chain has TRBV7-9 and TRBJ2-7; D is perhaps TRBD2 (5 bases). Sequencing used CD8+ T cells sorted from blood (inferred from file names), obtained from a patient given nivolumab and ipilimumab in sequence. This chain's CDR3 is CASSPDFYEQYF. CDR3 bases: TGTGCCAGCAGTCCGGACTTCTACGAGCAGTACTTC. The full variable domain, in which reference TRBV7-9 and TRBJ2-7 provide the parts outside the CDR3, is DTGVSQNPRHKITKRGQNVTFRCDPISEHNRLYWYRQTLGQGPEFLTYFQNEAQLEKSRLLSDRFSAERPKGSFSTLEIQRTEQGDSAMYLCASSPDFYEQYFGPGTRLTVT.